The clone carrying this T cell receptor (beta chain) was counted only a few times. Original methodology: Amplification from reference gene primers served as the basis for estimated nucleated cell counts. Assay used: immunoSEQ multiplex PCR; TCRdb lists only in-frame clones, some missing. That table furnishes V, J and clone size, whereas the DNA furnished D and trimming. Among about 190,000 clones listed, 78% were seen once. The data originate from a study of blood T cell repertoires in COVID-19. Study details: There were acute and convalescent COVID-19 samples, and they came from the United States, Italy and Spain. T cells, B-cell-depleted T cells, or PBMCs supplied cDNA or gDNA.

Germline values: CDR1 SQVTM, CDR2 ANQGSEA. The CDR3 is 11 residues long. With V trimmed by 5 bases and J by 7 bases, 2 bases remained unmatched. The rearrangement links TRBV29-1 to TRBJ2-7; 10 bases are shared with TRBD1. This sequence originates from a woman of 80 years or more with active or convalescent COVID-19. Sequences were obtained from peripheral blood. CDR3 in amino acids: CSVLDRGEQYF. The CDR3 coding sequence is TGCAGCGTTTTGGACAGGGGGGAGCAGTACTTC.